What follows are 13 T cell receptor beta chains derived from one specimen sequenced in a study of blood T cell repertoires in COVID-19. Using immunoSEQ multiplex PCR, the repertoire was profiled, and TCRdb retains in-frame clones only, with some absent. This sample has fewer than 350,000 clones, with approximately 85% found just once. Sequencing was performed on PBMCs or T cells enriched from blood (not recorded which). All receptors come from a woman aged 30 to 39 who had recovered from COVID-19.

In regard to this clone: Other DNA variants within this sample encode the same CDR3. This sequence joins TRBV5-1 and TRBJ2-1; maybe TRBD2 (5 bases). Looked up from germline, CDR1 is SGHRS and CDR2 is YFSETQ. The CDR3 is 14 residues long. V lost 4 bases and J lost 4, with 12 bases in between. This CDR3 reads CASSPDYSYNEQFF. CDR3 DNA sequence: TGCGCCAGCAGCCCCGACTACTCGTACAATGAGCAGTTCTTC.

This clone was detected only once. The chain links TRBV11-2 to TRBJ1-2; 8 bases agree with TRBD1. Germline trimming cut 4 bases from V and 3 bases from J; bases unmatched to any gene: 19. Germline V gene data show CDR1 as SGHAT and CDR2 as FQNNGV. This CDR3 comprises 19 residues. The CDR3 loop reads CASSSFRDRSSVWYYGYTF. As DNA, the CDR3 is TGTGCCAGCAGCTCATTCCGGGACAGGAGTTCGGTGTGGTACTATGGCTACACCTTC.

V is TRBV15 and J is TRBJ1-6; D perhaps matches TRBD1 (6 bases). The CDR3 has 15 residues. From germline, CDR1 is LNHNV and CDR2 YYDKDF (reference sequence). V lost 0 bases to trimming and J lost 5 bases, with 8 bases between them. The CDR3 nucleotides read TGTGCCACCAGCAGAGAACCAGGGGATAATTCACCCCTCCACTTT. Protein: CATSREPGDNSPLHF.

The CDR3 coding sequence is TGTGCCAGCAGTTACACTACTTACACAGATACGCAGTATTTT. This gives the protein CASSYTTYTDTQYF. The chain has TRBV6-5 and TRBJ2-3; D unresolved. This CDR3 comprises 14 residues. Trimming pared 2 bases from V and 2 bases from J, leaving 8 bases between. CDR1 is MNHEY and CDR2 is SVGAGI in the germline V gene.

The rearrangement uses TRBV28 and TRBJ1-2; TRBD1 aligns across 11 bases. Germline V gene data show CDR1 as MDHEN and CDR2 as SYDVKM. The CDR3 is made up of 16 amino acids. V was pared by 2 bases and J by 3 bases, with 5 bases of the junction left unmatched. This chain's CDR3 is CASSLTGQGEDYGYTF. The CDR3 region has the DNA TGTGCCAGCAGTTTAACGGGACAGGGGGAGGACTATGGCTACACCTTC.

The V call is TRBV28, the J call TRBJ1-5; the D is unclear. The CDR3 consists of 14 residues. The germline V gene has CDR1 MDHEN and CDR2 SYDVKM. V lost 1 base and J 2 bases, leaving 6 bases between the germline ends. The CDR3 protein is CASSLLGGNQPQHF. In nucleotides, the CDR3 is TGTGCCAGCAGTTTATTAGGAGGCAATCAGCCCCAGCATTTT.

The rearrangement uses TRBV7-2 and TRBJ1-1; 8 nucleotides line up with TRBD1. Trimming at V came to 5 bases and at J to 4 bases, leaving 9 bases not matched to a gene. Germline V CDR1 and CDR2: SGHTA, FQGNSA. CDR3 length: 15 amino acids. CDR3 nucleotides: TGTGCCAGCAGCCCCAGGGGGCGCGAGGGCACTGAAGCTTTCTTT. This encodes CASSPRGREGTEAFF.

This clone was found a few times. This chain uses TRBV9 with TRBJ1-6, with D perhaps matching TRBD1 (5 bases). Germline lookup yields CDR1 SGDLS and CDR2 YYNGEE. V was pared by 0 bases and J by 8 bases, with 15 bases between. This CDR3 contains 16 residues. CDR3 sequence (DNA): TGTGCCAGCAGCGTAGGGGTGGGAGGGGTGTATTCACCCCTCCACTTT. This encodes CASSVGVGGVYSPLHF.

This clone was seen a single time. The chain employs TRBV7-6 and TRBJ1-2; 12 positions match TRBD1. This CDR3 comprises 15 residues. Germline CDR1 is SGHVS and CDR2 is FNYEAQ. Losses at the gene ends were 3 bases for V and 8 bases for J; bases not matched to a gene: 7. This CDR3 reads CASSLGQGAGSGYTF. The CDR3 coding sequence is TGTGCCAGCAGCTTGGGACAGGGGGCAGGCAGCGGCTACACCTTC.

This clone has only one observation. V gene TRBV27 combines with J gene TRBJ1-1; perhaps TRBD1 as D (5 bases). V lost 4 bases and J 3 bases, leaving 6 bases between the germline ends. CDR3 length equals 12 residues. Per germline, CDR1 MNHEY and CDR2 SMNVEV (reference sequence). The CDR3 coding sequence is TGTGCCAGCAGTTCAGGGTACACTGAAGCTTTCTTT. This encodes CASSSGYTEAFF.

The table lists this clone with a count of one. This chain links TRBV19 with TRBJ1-5; a weak D match, TRBD1 (5 bases). The CDR3 runs to 18 residues. The germline CDR1 and CDR2 sequences are LNHDA and SQIVND (reference sequence). The ends were cut back, 7 bases at V and 0 bases at J, with 22 bases in the middle. This CDR3 reads CASKGAGPGRYSNQPQHF. DNA for the CDR3: TGTGCCAGTAAAGGGGCAGGTCCGGGCCGTTATAGCAATCAGCCCCAGCATTTT.

The V call is TRBV19, the J call TRBJ1-3; perhaps TRBD1 as D (5 bases). Trimming took off 7 bases at V and 3 bases at J, with 19 bases between the two ends. CDR3 size: 16 residues. Per germline, CDR1 LNHDA and CDR2 SQIVND (reference sequence). CDR3 in amino acids: CASTGFRAEDGNTIYF. CDR3 DNA sequence: TGTGCCAGTACCGGCTTCAGGGCAGAAGATGGAAACACCATATATTTT.

V is TRBV27 and J is TRBJ1-5, with 11 bases matching TRBD1. Looked up from germline, CDR1 is MNHEY and CDR2 is SMNVEV (reference sequence). Trimming took 5 bases from V and 6 from J; bases not matched to a gene: 3. The CDR3 runs 14 residues. The CDR3 bases are TGTGCCAGCAGTCCCGGGACAGGGGGTCAGCCCCAGCATTTT. Protein product: CASSPGTGGQPQHF.